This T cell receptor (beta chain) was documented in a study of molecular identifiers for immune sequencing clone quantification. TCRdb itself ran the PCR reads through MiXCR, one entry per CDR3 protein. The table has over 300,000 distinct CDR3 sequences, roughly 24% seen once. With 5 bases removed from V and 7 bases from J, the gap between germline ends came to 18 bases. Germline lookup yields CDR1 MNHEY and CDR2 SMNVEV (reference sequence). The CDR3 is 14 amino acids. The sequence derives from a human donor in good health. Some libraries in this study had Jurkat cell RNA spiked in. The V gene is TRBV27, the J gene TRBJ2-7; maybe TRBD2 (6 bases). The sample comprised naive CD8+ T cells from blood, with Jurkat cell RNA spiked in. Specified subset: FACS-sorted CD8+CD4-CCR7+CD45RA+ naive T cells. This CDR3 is CASSQVLGGSEQYF. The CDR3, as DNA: TGTGCCAGCAGTCAGGTCCTGGGGGGTTCAGAGCAGTACTTC.